This TCR beta chain originates from a study of T-cell reconstitution after alpha-beta-depleted transplantation in children. Study-wide results and caveats: Alpha-beta T cells about two months after transplant reportedly derived from several hundred expanded graft clones. After one year, T-cell counts and TCRbeta diversity mostly came from new T cells. Several patients had high TCRbeta diversity at day 60; it came from surviving recipient T cells and thymic progenitors.

Construction of the TCRbeta library involved unique molecular identifiers. TCRdb passed the PCR reads through MiXCR, listing each CDR3 protein once. The table has fewer than 350,000 distinct CDR3 sequences, around a tenth seen once. Germline V gives CDR1 SGHAT, CDR2 FQNNGV. CDR3 length equals 19 residues. V was clipped by 1 base and J by 2 bases; unmatched bases: 14. This clonotype has a count of ten or more. What it binds is unknown. V is TRBV11-2 and J is TRBJ2-5; the match to TRBD2 covers 9 bases. The TCR comes from a male patient aged 2 to 9 who had a stem cell transplant for chronic granulomatous disease, so the T cells may come from the graft donor. This material consisted of peripheral blood, taken 180 days after TCRalphabeta/CD19-depleted stem cell transplant. The CDR3 coding sequence is TGTGCCAGCAGCTTAGTCCCCCGAGCGGGAGGATTTAGTCAAGAGACCCAGTACTTC. Its translation is CASSLVPRAGGFSQETQYF.